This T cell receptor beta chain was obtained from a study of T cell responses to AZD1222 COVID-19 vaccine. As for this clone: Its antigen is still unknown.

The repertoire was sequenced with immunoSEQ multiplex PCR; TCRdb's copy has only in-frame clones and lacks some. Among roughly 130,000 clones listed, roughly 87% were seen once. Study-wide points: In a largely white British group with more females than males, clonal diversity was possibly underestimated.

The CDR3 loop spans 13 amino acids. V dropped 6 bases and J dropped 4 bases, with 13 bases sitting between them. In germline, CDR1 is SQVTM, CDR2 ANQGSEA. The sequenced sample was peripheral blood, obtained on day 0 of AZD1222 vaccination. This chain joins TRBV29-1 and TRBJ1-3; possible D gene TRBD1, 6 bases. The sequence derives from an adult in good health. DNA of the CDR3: TGCAGCGTCCTACAGGGTTACGGAAACACCATATATTTT. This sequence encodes CSVLQGYGNTIYF.